In this sample, the clone carrying this TCR beta chain is medium-sized (0.01 to 0.1%). What it recognizes is unknown. TCR beta rearrangements were amplified from peripheral blood genomic DNA. This sample is drawn from a study of T cell repertoires in aging, cancer and after chemotherapy. Study as a whole: Donors were grouped into six age bands spanning 30 or younger through 70 or older.

Study-wide points: Hematological cancer patients had lymphoid organ infiltration that may impair thymic emigration or T cell expansion.

Germline-derived CDR1 and CDR2 are KGHSH and LQKENI. This CDR3 comprises 15 residues. V was cut by 2 bases and J by 5 bases, with 15 bases left in between. TRB rearrangements spanning V, D and J were amplified using mixed TRB-A/B primers. TCRdb re-analysed the multiplex PCR reads in MiXCR, keeping a single row per CDR3 protein. The sample consists of just over 1,000 distinct CDR3 sequences, about 29% of them appearing once. Input material: blood. The chain links TRBV18 to TRBJ1-1, with D perhaps matching TRBD1 (5 bases). The sequence derives from a human donor with a blood cancer. CDR3 residues: CASSPEAGWGTEAFF. In DNA, the CDR3 is TGTGCCAGCTCACCAGAGGCAGGGTGGGGAACTGAAGCTTTCTTT.